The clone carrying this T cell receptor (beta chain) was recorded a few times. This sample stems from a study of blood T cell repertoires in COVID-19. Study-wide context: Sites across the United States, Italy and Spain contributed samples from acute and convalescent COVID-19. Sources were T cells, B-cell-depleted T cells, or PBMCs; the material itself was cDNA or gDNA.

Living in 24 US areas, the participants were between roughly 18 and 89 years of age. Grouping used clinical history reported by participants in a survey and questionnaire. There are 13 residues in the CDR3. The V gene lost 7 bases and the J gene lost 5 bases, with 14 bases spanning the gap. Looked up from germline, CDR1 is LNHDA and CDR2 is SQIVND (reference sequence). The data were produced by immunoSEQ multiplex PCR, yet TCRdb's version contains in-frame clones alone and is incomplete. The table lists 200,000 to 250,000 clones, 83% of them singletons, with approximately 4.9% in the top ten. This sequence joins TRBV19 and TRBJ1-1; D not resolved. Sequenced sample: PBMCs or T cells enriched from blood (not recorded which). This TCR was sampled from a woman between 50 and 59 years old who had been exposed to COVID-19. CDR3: CASTIRGRTEAFF. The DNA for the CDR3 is TGTGCCAGTACCATCAGAGGGCGAACTGAAGCTTTCTTT.